Below, 10 T cell receptor beta chains from the same sample are listed, as sequenced in a study of radiotherapy plus CTLA-4 blockade in lung cancer. Measured with immunoSEQ multiplex PCR; TCRdb has only the in-frame clones, and not every one. The table lists tens of thousands of clones, 70% to 85% of them singletons. This material consisted of peripheral blood, taken from a patient treated with radiotherapy plus ipilimumab. All receptors come from a human donor with non-small cell lung cancer who had a complete response to radiotherapy plus ipilimumab.

The V call is TRBV30, the J call TRBJ1-4; 9 positions agree with TRBD1. The CDR3 is 14 residues long. Trimming at V came to 7 bases and at J to 7 bases, leaving 10 bases not matched to a gene. Germline V CDR1 and CDR2: GTSNPN, SVGIG (reference sequence). DNA of the CDR3: TGTGCCTCCCGGCGGGGGACAGGGCCTGAAAAACTGTTTTTT. Translation gives CASRRGTGPEKLFF. Together with reference TRBV30 and TRBJ1-4, the CDR3 gives the full variable domain: SQTIHQWPATLVQPVGSPLSLECTVEGTSNPNLYWYRQAAGRGLQLLFYSVGIGQISSEVPQNLSASRPQDRQFILSSKKLLLSDSGFYLCASRRGTGPEKLFFGSGTQLSVL.

The chain combines TRBV12-5 with TRBJ1-4; a weak D match, TRBD1 (6 bases). Germline CDR1 LGHNT, CDR2 FRNRAP. The CDR3 spans 15 residues. The ends were cut back, 1 base at V and 6 bases at J, with 12 bases in the middle. The CDR3 here is CASGLGGQGDEKLFF. The DNA of the CDR3 is TGTGCTAGTGGTTTGGGGGGGCAGGGAGATGAAAAACTGTTTTTT.

V usage is TRBV5-1 and J usage is TRBJ2-3, with D perhaps matching TRBD2 (5 bases). Trimming removed 1 base at V and 2 bases at J, with 14 bases between. The CDR3 runs to 16 residues. CDR1 is SGHRS and CDR2 is YFSETQ in the germline V gene. The CDR3 sequence is CASSLRAATNTDTQYF. For the CDR3, the DNA is TGCGCCAGCAGCTTGAGGGCAGCGACTAACACAGATACGCAGTATTTT.

This clone has only a few counts. The chain combines TRBV9 with TRBJ2-1; unclear D gene. V gave up 4 bases and J gave up 5 bases, with 16 bases separating them. CDR1 and CDR2 (germline): SGDLS, YYNGEE. This CDR3 comprises 15 residues. The CDR3 DNA is TGTGCCAGCAGCCCCTGGGCTTCTACCAACAATGAGCAGTTCTTC. Translation: CASSPWASTNNEQFF.

J is TRBJ1-5 and V is TRBV30, with D uncertain. Per the germline V gene, CDR1 is GTSNPN and CDR2 is SVGIG (reference sequence). V gave up 2 bases and J gave up 7 bases, with 15 bases separating them. The CDR3 is 14 residues long. CDR3 coding DNA: TGTGCCTGGAGTATGGGCCTGCAACAGCAGCCCCAGCATTTT. It translates to CAWSMGLQQQPQHF.

J is TRBJ2-5 and V is TRBV4-1, with D unclear. Trimming stripped 0 bases from V and 2 bases from J, with 10 bases between. The CDR3 covers 15 residues. In germline, CDR1 is MGHRA, CDR2 YSYEKL. The CDR3 nucleotides are TGCGCCAGCAGCCAAGATGGGTCGGCACAAGAGACCCAGTACTTC. It specifies CASSQDGSAQETQYF.

The rearrangement links TRBV2 to TRBJ2-1, with unresolved D. Trimming pared 3 bases from V and 0 bases from J, leaving 6 bases between. This CDR3 has 14 residues. Looked up from germline, CDR1 is SNHLY and CDR2 is FYNNEI. CDR3 loop: CASSDLSSYNEQFF. DNA of the CDR3: TGTGCCAGCAGTGACCTCAGCTCCTACAATGAGCAGTTCTTC.

Only one count was recorded for this clone. CDR3: CASSLSRPSTDTQYF. The CDR3, as DNA: TGTGCCAGCAGCTTAAGCCGGCCCAGCACAGATACGCAGTATTTT. J is TRBJ2-3 and V is TRBV7-9; D unresolved. Germline lookup yields CDR1 SEHNR and CDR2 FQNEAQ (reference sequence). The CDR3 runs to 15 residues. Trimming took off 2 bases at V and 0 bases at J, with 9 bases between the two ends.

This clone was counted between two and nine times. V and J are TRBV6-5 and TRBJ2-5; D might be TRBD2 (5 bases). Germline V CDR1 and CDR2: MNHEY, SVGAGI. The germline V and J ends were trimmed by 7 bases and 4 bases, with 13 bases remaining between them. The CDR3 consists of 13 residues. The chain's CDR3 is CASNRRGGETQYF. DNA for the CDR3: TGTGCCAGCAACCGACGGGGTGGAGAGACCCAGTACTTC.

The chain is built from TRBV10-3 and TRBJ2-5; the match to TRBD2 covers 9 bases. The junction had 13 bases not matched to a gene; V was cut back by 3 bases and J by 2 bases. CDR1 is ENHRY, CDR2 SYGVKD, per germline. The CDR3 length is 18 residues. The CDR3 region is CAISDPSGLAGPQETQYF. The CDR3 DNA is TGTGCCATCAGTGACCCGTCAGGTCTAGCGGGACCTCAAGAGACCCAGTACTTC.